This T cell receptor (beta chain) emerged from a study of cytomegalovirus exposure and HLA in healthy donors. At the level of the study: Per a later analysis, the approximately 700 first-cohort and over 90 validation repertoires shared one platform. Notes on the study in general: Confirmation in vitro established that three CMV-associated chains were specific for CMV antigens. The classifier reportedly diagnosed cytomegalovirus status with high sensitivity and specificity.

Some clones are missing from TCRdb's copy, which holds only in-frame ones; the method was immunoSEQ multiplex PCR. The table shows around 160,000 clones, with approximately 86% occurring only once. Trimming pared 2 bases from V and 2 bases from J, leaving 15 bases between. Germline-derived CDR1 and CDR2 are KGHSH and LQKENI. CDR3 length: 16 amino acids. Separation from the roughly 690-subject first cohort characterized the roughly 130-subject validation cohort, to which the donors belonged. This clone has just a few counts. As yet, its antigen is unknown. This receptor was taken from a man aged 25 to 45 in good health and CMV-seropositive. The chain employs TRBV18 and TRBJ1-1, with unresolved D. The source material was PBMCs. This CDR3 reads CASSPTSLARNTEAFF. The DNA of the CDR3 is TGTGCCAGCTCACCAACATCCCTCGCTAGAAACACTGAAGCTTTCTTT.